What follows describes a single T cell receptor beta chain. This specimen belongs to a study of T cells after yellow fever vaccination. There are 13 residues in the CDR3. In germline, CDR1 is SQVTM, CDR2 ANQGSEA. V dropped 3 bases and J dropped 7; count of bases not matched to a gene: 8. TCRdb processed the 5' RACE reads anew with MiXCR; each CDR3 protein has one entry. The sample carries around 400,000 distinct CDR3 sequences, 11% recorded once. This specimen was PBMCs, taken on the day of the first yellow fever vaccination. The chain has TRBV29-1 and TRBJ1-2; 7 bases match TRBD1. The origin of this receptor is a man between 18 and 29 years old who received the YFV17D yellow fever vaccine. The CDR3 sequence: CSVDGTGEVGYTF. The CDR3, as DNA: TGCAGCGTTGATGGAACAGGGGAAGTTGGCTACACCTTC.